A single sample gave rise to the 28 T cell receptor beta chains below, sequenced in a study of T cell responses to AZD1222 COVID-19 vaccine. Sequencing was performed with immunoSEQ multiplex PCR; in TCRdb, only in-frame clones are kept and a portion is missing. Here the sample spans about 170,000 clones, roughly nine tenths being singletons. Sequences were derived from peripheral blood, sampled on day 0 of AZD1222 vaccination. These receptors all stem from an adult in good health.

This sequence joins TRBV5-1 and TRBJ2-1; D is perhaps TRBD1 or TRBD2 (6 bases each). V lost 1 base to trimming and J lost 8 bases, with 13 bases between them. From germline, CDR1 is SGHRS and CDR2 YFSETQ. The CDR3 is 14 residues long. In nucleotides, the CDR3 is TGCGCCAGCAGCTTGCTGGGGGGCGGAGATGAGCAGTTCTTC. This encodes CASSLLGGGDEQFF.

In DNA, the CDR3 is TGTGCCAGCAGCTTAGTAACGACCGGGGAGCTGTTTTTT. It yields the protein CASSLVTTGELFF. The V and J genes are TRBV11-2 and TRBJ2-2; unclear D gene. The CDR3 contains 13 residues. Germline V lookup: CDR1 SGHAT, CDR2 FQNNGV. V was trimmed by 1 base and J by 5 bases, leaving 5 bases between them.

This chain connects TRBV27 to TRBJ2-3; D not resolved. V was clipped by 5 bases and J by 2 bases, with 8 bases between them. Germline values: CDR1 MNHEY, CDR2 SMNVEV (reference sequence). The CDR3 length is 13 residues. The CDR3: CASSPQHTDTQYF. CDR3 DNA: TGTGCCAGCAGTCCCCAACACACAGATACGCAGTATTTT.

The chain links TRBV5-1 to TRBJ1-3; 7 bases are a match to TRBD1. CDR3 size: 14 residues. CDR1 and CDR2 (germline): SGHRS, YFSETQ. V shed 4 bases, J shed 4 bases, and the junction held 5 bases outside the gene matches. The CDR3 sequence: CASSHPGQGNTIYF. The CDR3 region has the DNA TGCGCCAGCAGCCATCCGGGACAGGGAAACACCATATATTTT. Based on the CDR3 plus reference TRBV5-1 and TRBJ1-3, the full variable domain is KAGVTQTPRYLIKTRGQQVTLSCSPISGHRSVSWYQQTPGQGLQFLFEYFSETQRNKGNFPGRFSGRQFSNSRSEMNVSTLELGDSALYLCASSHPGQGNTIYFGEGSWLTVV.

The chain is built from TRBV24-1 and TRBJ2-2; D uncertain. Germline CDR1 reads KGHDR; CDR2 reads SFDVKD. This CDR3 contains 17 residues. Trimming removed 3 bases at V and 3 bases at J, with 16 bases between. DNA for the CDR3: TGTGCCACCAGTGATAGAAAGCGATGGGAAGACACCGGGGAGCTGTTTTTT. Protein: CATSDRKRWEDTGELFF.

V is TRBV28 and J is TRBJ2-4; TRBD1 is a possible D gene (6 bases). The CDR3 is made up of 15 amino acids. Germline CDR1 MDHEN, CDR2 SYDVKM. V shed 6 bases and J shed 5 bases, with 17 bases lying between them. The CDR3 DNA reads as TGTGCCAGCAGATCCTTTGGGGGCGGCCAAAACATTCAGTACTTC. It is translated as CASRSFGGGQNIQYF.

This clone was counted between two and nine times. The chain uses TRBV11-3 and TRBJ1-1; 8 bases line up with TRBD1. Germline CDR1 SGHNT, CDR2 YENEEA. The trim removed 2 bases at V and 4 bases at J, leaving 0 bases unmatched. The CDR3 runs to 13 residues. The CDR3 loop is CASSLTGGTEAFF. The CDR3 DNA sequence: TGTGCCAGCAGCTTAACAGGGGGCACTGAAGCTTTCTTT.

The chain employs TRBV9 and TRBJ1-4; D uncertain. The length of the CDR3 is 16 residues. CDR1 is SGDLS, CDR2 YYNGEE, per germline. The ends were cut back, 0 bases at V and 7 bases at J, with 16 bases in the middle. The chain's CDR3 is CASSVGVFGVGEKLFF. The CDR3 DNA reads TGTGCCAGCAGCGTAGGTGTGTTCGGGGTGGGTGAAAAACTGTTTTTT.

The V call is TRBV14, the J call TRBJ2-3; D not resolved. This CDR3 has 14 residues. Germline CDR1 is SGHDN and CDR2 is FVKESK. The V gene lost 3 bases and the J gene lost 6 bases, with 13 bases spanning the gap. CDR3 bases: TGTGCCAGCAGCCATCAGGACCTAGGGGATACGCAGTATTTT. Translation: CASSHQDLGDTQYF.

This chain links TRBV28 with TRBJ1-6; unclear D gene. Germline lookup yields CDR1 MDHEN and CDR2 SYDVKM. The V gene lost 4 bases and the J gene lost 7 bases, with 5 bases spanning the gap. The CDR3 extends over 12 amino acids. The CDR3 DNA reads TGTGCCAGCAGTTCCAGCAATTCACCCCTCCACTTT. Its translation: CASSSSNSPLHF.

The rearrangement joins TRBV30 to TRBJ1-1; TRBD1 is a possible D gene (6 bases). V was cut by 8 bases and J by 1 base, with 14 bases left in between. This CDR3 comprises 13 residues. CDR1 is GTSNPN and CDR2 is SVGIG in the germline V gene (reference sequence). In DNA form, the CDR3 reads TGTGCCGGTGAGGGGGGTTGGAACACTGAAGCTTTCTTT. This encodes CAGEGGWNTEAFF.

The chain recombines TRBV5-4 with TRBJ2-1; 7 bases map to TRBD1. The J segment lost 7 bases and the V segment lost 4 bases, leaving 5 bases of the junction unmatched. CDR1 and CDR2 from the germline V gene are SGHNT and YYREEE (reference sequence). There are 13 residues in the CDR3. The CDR3 DNA follows: TGTGCCAGCAGCCCCCCCAGGGGGAATGAGCAGTTCTTC. Encoded protein: CASSPPRGNEQFF.

The chain couples TRBV30 to TRBJ1-6, with unresolved D. V was cut by 5 bases and J by 2 bases, with 7 bases left in between. The V gene's germline CDR1 is GTSNPN and CDR2 SVGIG (reference sequence). This CDR3 region has 13 residues. CDR3 coding DNA: TGTGCCTGGGATGGCGCCTATAATTCACCCCTCCACTTT. It specifies CAWDGAYNSPLHF.

The chain recombines TRBV21-1 with TRBJ1-6; TRBD1 was called by the table and not checked on the DNA. TRBV21-1 is labeled a pseudogene. CDR3 size: 20 residues. Here the CDR3 reads CASSHRRVGQHSVVNSPLHF. The CDR3 DNA follows: TGTGCCAGCAGCCACCGAAGAGTTGGACAGCACTCCGTTGTTAATTCACCCCTCCACTTT.

This clone was detected a few times. The CDR3 loop reads CASSRGQGNTPGANVLTF. The CDR3 DNA is TGTGCCAGTAGTAGGGGACAGGGCAACACCCCTGGGGCCAACGTCCTGACTTTC. The rearrangement joins TRBV19 to TRBJ2-6, with 9 bases identical to TRBD1. The CDR3 extends over 18 amino acids. Germline-derived CDR1 and CDR2 are LNHDA and SQIVND (reference sequence). V shed 4 bases, J shed 2 bases, and the junction held 9 bases outside the gene matches.

The chain has TRBV5-1 and TRBJ2-7; 8 bases are a match to TRBD2. The CDR3 totals 14 residues. Trimming removed 3 bases from V and 7 bases from J; junction bases left unmatched: 9. The germline CDR1 and CDR2 sequences are SGHRS and YFSETQ. The DNA of the CDR3 is TGCGCCAGCAGCTATACAGCGGGGGCGGGGGAGCAGTACGTC. It yields the protein CASSYTAGAGEQYV.

This clone was seen once. V usage is TRBV19 and J usage is TRBJ1-4, with D unresolved. The CDR3 runs 15 residues. Germline CDR1 reads LNHDA; CDR2 reads SQIVND (reference sequence). The V end was cut by 6 bases, the J end by 0 bases, with 11 bases between. CDR3 nucleotides: TGTGCCAGTAGCGGGTACGGTTCAACTAATGAAAAACTGTTTTTT. Translating it yields CASSGYGSTNEKLFF.

The chain recombines TRBV5-5 with TRBJ1-3; 9 bases fit TRBD1. CDR3 length equals 14 residues. CDR1 SGHKS and CDR2 YYEKEE come from the germline V gene (reference sequence). Trimming removed 5 bases from V and 3 bases from J; junction bases left unmatched: 3. The CDR3 is CASSPDRGGNTIYF. DNA for the CDR3: TGTGCCAGCAGTCCGGACAGGGGTGGAAACACCATATATTTT. Full variable domain (missing parts from reference TRBV5-5 and TRBJ1-3): DAGVTQSPTHLIKTRGQQVTLRCSPISGHKSVSWYQQVLGQGPQFIFQYYEKEERGRGNFPDRFSARQFPNYSSELNVNALLLGDSALYLCASSPDRGGNTIYFGEGSWLTVV.

This chain links TRBV6-1 with TRBJ1-5; TRBD1 is a possible D gene (5 bases). Germline V gives CDR1 MNHNS, CDR2 SASEGT. The CDR3 loop spans 16 amino acids. Between the trimmed V and J ends, which lost 2 bases and 0 bases, there was a span of 11 bases. The CDR3 region is CASSELRGVSNQPQHF. The CDR3 DNA is TGTGCCAGCAGTGAACTAAGGGGAGTTAGCAATCAGCCCCAGCATTTT.

This clone was counted at least ten times. The CDR3 loop reads CASTPGQTVYGYTF. The CDR3, as DNA: TGTGCCAGCACCCCGGGACAGACTGTGTATGGCTACACCTTC. The V gene is TRBV19, the J gene TRBJ1-2, with TRBD1 matching 7 bases. The germline CDR1 and CDR2 sequences are LNHDA and SQIVND (reference sequence). V lost 9 bases, J lost 5 bases, and 12 bases stayed unmatched. CDR3 length: 14 residues.

The rearrangement uses TRBV15 and TRBJ2-7; D is undetermined. CDR1 LNHNV and CDR2 YYDKDF come from the germline V gene (reference sequence). The ends were cut back, 0 bases at V and 7 bases at J, with 10 bases in the middle. The CDR3 extends over 13 amino acids. The CDR3 region is CATSRDPQSEQYV. The CDR3 coding sequence is TGTGCCACCAGCAGAGATCCCCAGTCGGAGCAGTACGTC.

The chain joins TRBV14 to TRBJ1-1; the D gene is possibly TRBD1 (6 bases). The V gene's germline CDR1 is SGHDN and CDR2 FVKESK. This CDR3 spans 14 amino acids. V was shortened by 4 bases and J by 3 bases, with 12 bases between the two germline ends. CDR3 sequence reads: CASSPLDRYTEAFF. CDR3 nucleotides: TGTGCCAGCAGCCCCCTGGACAGATACACTGAAGCTTTCTTT.

The rearrangement links TRBV9 to TRBJ1-2, with D maybe TRBD1 (5 bases). The CDR3 has 15 residues. Germline loops: CDR1 SGDLS, CDR2 YYNGEE. V lost 3 bases and J 8 bases, leaving 20 bases between the germline ends. CDR3 protein: CASSADRSPPGGYTF. The CDR3 DNA reads as TGTGCCAGCAGCGCCGACAGATCACCTCCGGGGGGCTACACCTTC.

This clone came up once. This chain connects TRBV27 to TRBJ2-7; D remains unclear. V lost 7 bases and J 0 bases, leaving 16 bases between the germline ends. This CDR3 contains 15 residues. The V gene's germline CDR1 is MNHEY and CDR2 SMNVEV (reference sequence). The CDR3 sequence is CASKKRFESSYEQYV. CDR3 in DNA: TGTGCCAGCAAAAAAAGGTTCGAAAGCTCCTACGAGCAGTACGTC.

This clone was observed a few times. The J gene is TRBJ2-3, the V gene TRBV7-2, with 14 positions matching TRBD2. V lost 5 bases to trimming and J lost 4 bases; unmatched junction nucleotides: 8. The CDR3 is 17 amino acids. The germline gives CDR1 SGHTA, CDR2 FQGNSA. CDR3 residues: CASSPGLAGALSDTQYF. The DNA for the CDR3 is TGTGCCAGCAGCCCGGGACTAGCGGGGGCCCTATCAGATACGCAGTATTTT.

The chain uses TRBV6-2 or TRBV6-3 and TRBJ2-5; D is uncertain. The CDR3 is 12 amino acids. Germline CDR1 is MNHEY and CDR2 is SVGEGT. V gave up 7 bases and J gave up 5 bases, with 11 bases separating them. CDR3 region: CASTPGTETQYF. The CDR3 DNA sequence: TGTGCCAGCACCCCCGGCACGGAGACCCAGTACTTC.

The chain carries TRBV5-6 and TRBJ2-7; TRBD1 matches 7 bases. The germline gives CDR1 SGHDT, CDR2 YYEEEE. The CDR3 totals 15 residues. Losses at the gene ends were 2 bases for V and 2 bases for J; bases not matched to a gene: 7. CDR3 in amino acids: CASSFGQVEAYEQYF. The DNA for the CDR3 is TGTGCCAGCAGCTTCGGACAGGTGGAAGCCTACGAGCAGTACTTC. The entire variable domain, with the rest obtained from reference TRBV5-6 and TRBJ2-7, is as follows: DAGVTQSPTHLIKTRGQQVTLRCSPKSGHDTVSWYQQALGQGPQFIFQYYEEEERQRGNFPDRFSGHQFPNYSSELNVNALLLGDSALYLCASSFGQVEAYEQYFGPGTRLTVT.

The chain couples TRBV5-1 to TRBJ2-2, with D perhaps matching TRBD2 (5 bases). Trimming stripped 4 bases from V and 0 bases from J, with 13 bases between. The germline V gene encodes CDR1 SGHRS and CDR2 YFSETQ. This CDR3 spans 16 amino acids. The CDR3 coding sequence is TGCGCCAGCAGCCGGGTTTCGAGGGCGAACACCGGGGAGCTGTTTTTT. This codes for CASSRVSRANTGELFF.